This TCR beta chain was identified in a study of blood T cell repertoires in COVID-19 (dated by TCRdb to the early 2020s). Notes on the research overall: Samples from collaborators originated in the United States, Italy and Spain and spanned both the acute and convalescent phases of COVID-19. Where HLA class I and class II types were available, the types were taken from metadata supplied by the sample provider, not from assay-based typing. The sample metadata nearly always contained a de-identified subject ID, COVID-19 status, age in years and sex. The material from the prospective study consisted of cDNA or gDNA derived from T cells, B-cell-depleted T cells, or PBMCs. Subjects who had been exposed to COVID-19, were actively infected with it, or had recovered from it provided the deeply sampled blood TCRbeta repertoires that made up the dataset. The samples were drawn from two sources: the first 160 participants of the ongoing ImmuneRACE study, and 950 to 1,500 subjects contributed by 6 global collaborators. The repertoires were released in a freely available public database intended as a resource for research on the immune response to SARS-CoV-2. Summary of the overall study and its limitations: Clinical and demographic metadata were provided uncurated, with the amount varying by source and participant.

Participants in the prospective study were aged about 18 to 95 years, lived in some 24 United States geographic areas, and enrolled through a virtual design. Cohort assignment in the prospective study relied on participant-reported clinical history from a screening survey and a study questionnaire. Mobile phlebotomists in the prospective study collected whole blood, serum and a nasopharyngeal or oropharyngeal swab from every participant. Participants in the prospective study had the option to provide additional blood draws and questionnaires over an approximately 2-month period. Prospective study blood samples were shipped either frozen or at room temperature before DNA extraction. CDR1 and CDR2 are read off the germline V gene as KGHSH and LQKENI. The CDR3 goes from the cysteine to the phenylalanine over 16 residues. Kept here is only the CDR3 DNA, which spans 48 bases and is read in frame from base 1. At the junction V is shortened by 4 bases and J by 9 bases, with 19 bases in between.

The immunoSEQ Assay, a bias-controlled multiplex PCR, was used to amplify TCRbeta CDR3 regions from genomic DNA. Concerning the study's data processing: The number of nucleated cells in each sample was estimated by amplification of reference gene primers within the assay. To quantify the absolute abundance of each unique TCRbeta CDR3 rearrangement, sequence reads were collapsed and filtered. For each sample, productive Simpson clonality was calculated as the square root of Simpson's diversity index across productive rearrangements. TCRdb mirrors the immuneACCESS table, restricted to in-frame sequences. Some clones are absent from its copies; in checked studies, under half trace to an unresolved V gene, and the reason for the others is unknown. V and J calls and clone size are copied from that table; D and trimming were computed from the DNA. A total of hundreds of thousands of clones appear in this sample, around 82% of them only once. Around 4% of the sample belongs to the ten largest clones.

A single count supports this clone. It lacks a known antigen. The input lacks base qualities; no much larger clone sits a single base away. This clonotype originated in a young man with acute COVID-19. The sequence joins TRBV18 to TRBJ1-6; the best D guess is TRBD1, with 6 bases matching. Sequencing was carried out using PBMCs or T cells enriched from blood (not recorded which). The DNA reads TGTGCCAGCTCACAAGGAAGGGGGTCTAACGGTTCACCCCTCCACTTT. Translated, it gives CASSQGRGSNGSPLHF.